This TCR beta chain was identified during a study of T cell changes during pregnancy in multiple sclerosis. Germline lookup yields CDR1 SSHAT and CDR2 FNYEAQ (reference sequence). The CDR3 is 14 residues long. Using immunoSEQ multiplex PCR, the repertoire was profiled, and TCRdb retains in-frame clones only, with some absent. In the table there are approximately 70,000 clones, over 80% of which are singletons. Comments on this clone: A junction boundary mismatches the germline segment, possibly from a read error.

The input for sequencing was CD4+ T cells from peripheral blood mononuclear cells, taken before pregnancy. This chain connects TRBV7-7 to TRBJ2-1; 11 nucleotides match TRBD2. The source of this sequence is a female donor with multiple sclerosis, enrolled in a pregnancy study. The CDR3 sequence is CASSLAGGPNEQFF. CDR3 DNA sequence: TGTGCTAGCAGCTTAGCGGGAGGGCCAAATGAGCAGTTCTTC. Filled out from reference TRBV7-7 and TRBJ2-1, the complete variable domain reads GAGVSQSPRYKVTKRGQDVTLRCDPISSHATLYWYQQALGQGPEFLTYFNYEAQPDKSGLPSDRFSAERPEGSISTLTIQRTEQRDSAMYRCASSLAGGPNEQFFGPGTRLTVL.